The rows below give T cell receptor beta chains drawn from one sample of a study of early T cells in non-severe SARS-CoV-2 infection. MiXCR, run by TCRdb on the 5' RACE reads, gives a single entry per CDR3 protein. The data show about 56,000 distinct CDR3 sequences, with roughly a tenth seen just once and around 6.3% held by the top ten. The sequenced material came from whole blood. These receptors were taken from an adult who was a healthcare worker with PCR-confirmed SARS-CoV-2 infection or an uninfected control (not recorded which). Both conserved end residues are part of each CDR3. The D gene is left open where the match is weak. Size is omitted from some rows. Given values are once, few, many or a class for expanded clones.

CASSFAPSPGNEQFF	TGTGCCAGCAGCTTCGCCCCCTCACCGGGCAATGAGCAGTTCTTC	.	.	TRBV7-9	TRBJ2-1
CAISTGDTEAFF	TGTGCCATCAGTACAGGGGACACTGAAGCTTTCTTT	.	TRBD1	TRBV10-3	TRBJ1-1
CASSYRVMNYGYTF	TGTGCCAGCAGTTACAGGGTTATGAACTATGGCTACACCTTC	.	.	TRBV12-3/TRBV12-4	TRBJ1-2
CASSFTKGSAGEQFF	TGTGCCAGCAGCTTCACCAAAGGCTCCGCGGGTGAGCAGTTCTTC	.	.	TRBV7-2	TRBJ2-1
CASSDGQSTDTQYF	TGTGCCAGCAGTGACGGGCAGTCCACAGATACGCAGTATTTT	.	.	TRBV2	TRBJ2-3
CASSPVWDAGNEKFF	TGCGCCAGCAGCCCTGTTTGGGACGCCGGCAATGAGAAGTTCTTC	.	.	TRBV4-3	TRBJ2-1
CASSQDGRSSGSLTGELFF	TGTGCCAGCAGCCAAGATGGTCGGTCTAGCGGGAGTTTGACCGGGGAGCTGTTTTTT	many	TRBD2	TRBV3-1	TRBJ2-2
CASSPGLAGLRDTQYF	TGTGCCAGCAGCCCCGGACTAGCGGGATTGAGAGATACGCAGTATTTT	many	TRBD2	TRBV14	TRBJ2-3
CASSLGLGPSSYEQYF	TGTGCCAGCAGCTTAGGACTGGGACCCAGCTCCTACGAGCAGTACTTC	few	.	TRBV5-5	TRBJ2-7
CASSIDLQGGGYTF	TGTGCCAGTAGTATAGATCTCCAGGGAGGAGGCTACACCTTC	many	.	TRBV19	TRBJ1-2
CASSLIRYNEQFF	TGTGCCAGCAGCTTGATCCGCTACAATGAGCAGTTCTTC	few	.	TRBV7-8	TRBJ2-1
CSARDQRYEQYF	TGCAGTGCTAGAGATCAGCGCTACGAGCAGTACTTC	few	.	TRBV20-1	TRBJ2-7
CASSIGLRNTGELFF	TGTGCCAGTAGTATTGGCCTTCGGAACACCGGGGAGCTGTTTTTT	few	.	TRBV19	TRBJ2-2
CASSLQGKGQYF	TGCGCCAGCAGCTTACAGGGTAAGGGGCAGTACTTC	few	.	TRBV5-1	TRBJ2-7
CASSLPSRDTQYF	TGCGCCAGCAGCCTCCCGTCTCGTGATACGCAGTATTTT	many	.	TRBV5-1	TRBJ2-3
CASSPQSSGANVLTF	TGTGCCAGCAGCCCGCAGAGCTCTGGGGCCAACGTCCTGACTTTC	many	.	TRBV7-2	TRBJ2-6
CASSFAYGTNTGELFF	TGTGCTAGCAGCTTCGCCTACGGGACTAACACCGGGGAGCTGTTTTTT	few	.	TRBV7-7	TRBJ2-2
CASSQVLAGHNEQFF	TGTGCCAGCAGCCAAGTCCTAGCGGGCCACAATGAGCAGTTCTTC	.	TRBD2	TRBV16	TRBJ2-1
CASSSDRGEQYF	TGTGCCAGCAGCTCCGACAGGGGCGAGCAGTACTTC	few	TRBD1	TRBV5-5	TRBJ2-7
CASRTGFTGELFF	TGTGCCAGCCGCACAGGGTTCACCGGGGAGCTGTTTTTT	many	.	TRBV6-1	TRBJ2-2